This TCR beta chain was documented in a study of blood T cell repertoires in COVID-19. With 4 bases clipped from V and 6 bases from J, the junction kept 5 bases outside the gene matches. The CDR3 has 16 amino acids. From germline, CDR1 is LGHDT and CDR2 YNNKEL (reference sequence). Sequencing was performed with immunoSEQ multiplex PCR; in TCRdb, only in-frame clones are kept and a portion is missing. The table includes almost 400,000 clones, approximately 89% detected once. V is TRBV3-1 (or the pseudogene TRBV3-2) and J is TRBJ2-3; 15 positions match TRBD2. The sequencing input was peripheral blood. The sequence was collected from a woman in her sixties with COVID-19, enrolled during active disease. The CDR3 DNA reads TGTGCCAGCAGCCGGACTAGCGGGGGGGCCTGGGATACGCAGTATTTT. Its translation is CASSRTSGGAWDTQYF.